These T cell receptor beta chains were read from a single sample in a study of blood T cell repertoires in COVID-19. Generated by immunoSEQ multiplex PCR, the TCRdb table keeps only in-frame clones and is missing some. The sample consists of about 420,000 clones, 70% to 90% of them appearing once. The specimen sequenced was peripheral blood. Source of these receptors: a young man with COVID-19, enrolled during active disease. CDR3s leave out the opening cysteine and the closing phenylalanine or tryptophan.

j_call v_call cdr3_aa
TRBJ1-3 TRBV6-5 ASRKTDRTLAIY
TRBJ2-7 TRBV12-3/TRBV12-4 ASSLASYEQY
TRBJ1-6 TRBV5-1 ASSSLRGHRRDYNSPLH
TRBJ2-2 TRBV27 ASRTLRGELF
TRBJ1-3 TRBV12-5 ASGLDDRNTIY
TRBJ2-1 TRBV5-1 ASSSLPSATSSSYNEQF
TRBJ1-1 TRBV12-3/TRBV12-4 ASSYDSLVR
TRBJ1-1 TRBV19 ASSDLNRRAF
TRBJ2-7 TRBV5-1 ASSFAGRSTVYEQY
TRBJ2-5 TRBV19 ASSTQGPTFKETQY
TRBJ2-7 TRBV27 ASSSQMGAYEQY
TRBJ1-1 TRBV6-5 ASPFDTEAF
TRBJ1-2 TRBV19 ASSMGQIYGYT
TRBJ2-7 TRBV11-2 ASTHTRGGAYEQY
TRBJ1-6 TRBV7-9 ASGQGIYNSPLH
TRBJ1-2 TRBV5-4 ASSAGQSVGIYGYT
TRBJ2-7 TRBV5-1 ASSPLAGGSYEQY
TRBJ2-1 TRBV30 AWNDRVISYNEQF
TRBJ2-7 TRBV11-2 ASSPLGPVASSYEQY
TRBJ2-5 TRBV5-1 ASSLGGTSRETQY
TRBJ1-5 TRBV6-5 ASNLMGAIGQPQH
TRBJ2-7 TRBV6-1 ASSEGLGDSSYEQY
TRBJ2-7 TRBV21-1 ASSGRRTYEQY
TRBJ1-4 TRBV6-2/TRBV6-3 ASSYHQQGAGEKLF
TRBJ2-5 TRBV7-2 ASSAKGTAGAQETQY
TRBJ1-4 TRBV5-4 ASSLDPRGEKLF
TRBJ2-1 TRBV10-3 AIKTGSGQGYNEQF
TRBJ2-7 TRBV27 ASSWGQGYEQY
TRBJ1-1 TRBV4-1 ASSQEGGSMNTEAF
TRBJ2-1 TRBV5-6 ASSSGRDNEQF
TRBJ2-3 TRBV5-6 ASTYSAVTDTQY
TRBJ1-5 TRBV19 ASSTTGGGQPQH
TRBJ1-5 TRBV19 ASSKGQDNQPQH
TRBJ2-2 TRBV20-1 SASARPGGELF
TRBJ2-7 TRBV7-9 ASSRTGGTGEQY
TRBJ2-2 TRBV10-3 AISPGLAFSGELF
TRBJ1-1 TRBV5-4 ASSSHQTGSTEAF
TRBJ2-3 TRBV5-4 ASSLEGLAGGLSTDTQY
TRBJ2-5 TRBV29-1 SVELAGGPRETQY
TRBJ2-1 TRBV5-4 ASSAGTGRANNEQF
TRBJ1-6 TRBV19 ASSMSQGNYSPLH
TRBJ2-2 TRBV30 AWTGLAAHTGELF
TRBJ2-2 TRBV2 ASAPGQGNIGELF
TRBJ1-1 TRBV29-1 SSGQTNTEAF
TRBJ2-5 TRBV24-1 ATSYASGVEETQY
TRBJ1-1 TRBV2 ASSGLTWDTEAF
TRBJ2-3 TRBV6-5 ASKGVQGRADTQY
TRBJ1-5 TRBV5-1 ASSLNGGNQPQH
TRBJ1-4 TRBV18 ASSLREGRNEKLF
TRBJ2-3 TRBV11-2 ASSLLAGATDTQY
TRBJ2-7 TRBV3-1/TRBV3-2 ASSQVLSGYEQY
TRBJ1-2 TRBV30 AWKEVGYT
TRBJ2-6 TRBV7-9 AGRAGANVLT
TRBJ2-7 TRBV5-1 ASSLDRYEQY
TRBJ1-1 TRBV4-1 ASSPTRDRNTEAF
TRBJ2-5 TRBV5-4 ASSLARAGETQY
TRBJ2-5 TRBV6-2/TRBV6-3 ASSYSVLAGGQETQY